These 31 T cell receptor beta chains share one sample of origin, sequenced in a study of blood T cell repertoires in COVID-19. Repertoires were generated with immunoSEQ multiplex PCR, while TCRdb's copy carries only in-frame clones and drops some. Here the sample spans some 350,000 clones, around 87% being singletons. The specimen sequenced was PBMCs or T cells enriched from blood (not recorded which). These receptors originate from a woman in her twenties or thirties who had recovered from COVID-19.

The chain couples TRBV14 to TRBJ2-3; 9 bases line up with TRBD2. With V trimmed by 1 base and J by 6 bases, 8 bases remained unmatched. Germline-derived CDR1 and CDR2 are SGHDN and FVKESK. This CDR3 has 16 residues. The CDR3: CASSQVRLAGWDTQYF. In nucleotides, the CDR3 is TGTGCCAGCAGCCAAGTACGGCTAGCGGGGTGGGATACGCAGTATTTT.

The rearrangement uses TRBV7-9 and TRBJ2-7, with D possibly matching TRBD2 (5 bases). This CDR3 has 16 residues. Germline V CDR1 and CDR2: SEHNR, FQNEAQ (reference sequence). The V end lost 6 bases, the J end lost 2 bases, and 20 bases lay between the germline ends. CDR3 nucleotide sequence: TGTGCCAGCAGTCCCCGGGATCTCTCTCAAGCCTACGAGCAGTACTTC. The encoded protein is CASSPRDLSQAYEQYF.

This chain joins TRBV6-2 or TRBV6-3 and TRBJ2-1, with 10 bases that match TRBD2. The CDR3 is 15 residues long. Germline V gene data show CDR1 as MNHEY and CDR2 as SVGEGT. V was clipped by 2 bases and J by 6 bases; unmatched bases: 4. For the CDR3, the DNA is TGTGCCAGCAGTTACGGGGTAGCGGGGGGCAATGAGCAGTTCTTC. Its protein product is CASSYGVAGGNEQFF.

This chain connects TRBV7-3 to TRBJ2-1; no clear D. Trimming took off 1 base at V and 8 bases at J, with 18 bases between the two ends. The CDR3 covers 16 residues. CDR1 is SGHTA and CDR2 is FQGTGA in the germline V gene. CDR3 in DNA: TGTGCCAGCAGCTTAATCCCTGGAGCTAGAAGCGATGAGCAGTTCTTC. This sequence encodes CASSLIPGARSDEQFF.

The rearrangement joins TRBV4-2 to TRBJ2-3, with 11 bases fitting TRBD2. The V and J ends lost 1 base and 7 bases, in that order; junction bases with no gene match: 10. Per the germline V gene, CDR1 is LGHNA and CDR2 is YNFKEQ. CDR3 length: 17 residues. CDR3 nucleotide sequence: TGTGCCAGCAGCCAAGGCCCGGTAGCGGGGGGGCCGAATACGCAGTATTTT. This gives the protein CASSQGPVAGGPNTQYF.

The chain has TRBV7-8 and TRBJ1-4; D possibly corresponds to TRBD1 (5 bases). The V gene's germline CDR1 is SGHVS and CDR2 FQNEAQ. V was clipped by 4 bases and J by 6 bases, with 15 bases between them. CDR3 length equals 15 residues. CDR3 bases: TGTGCCAGCAGCTCCCCCATGGGGGGGGATGAAAAACTGTTTTTT. It is translated as CASSSPMGGDEKLFF.

This clone was seen a single time. The chain joins TRBV6-2 or TRBV6-3 to TRBJ1-1; TRBD1 matches at 11 bases. CDR1 is MNHEY, CDR2 SVGEGT, per germline. This CDR3 spans 14 amino acids. V lost 4 bases and J lost 6; bases outside the gene matches: 4. As DNA, the CDR3 is TGTGCCAGCAGTTTGGACAGGGGGCAATCTGAAGCTTTCTTT. This translates into CASSLDRGQSEAFF.

The chain links TRBV7-9 to TRBJ1-4; no definite D call. Trimming removed 5 bases from V and 3 bases from J, with 13 bases in between. CDR1 SEHNR and CDR2 FQNEAQ come from the germline V gene (reference sequence). The CDR3 is 15 residues long. The CDR3 nucleotides are TGTGCCAGCAGCCCCGGTCTAGTGGCTAATGAAAAACTGTTTTTT. Translating it yields CASSPGLVANEKLFF.

This clone was observed a single time. The rearrangement links TRBV5-1 to TRBJ2-7, with D perhaps matching TRBD2 (5 bases). Germline V gene data show CDR1 as SGHRS and CDR2 as YFSETQ. The CDR3 extends over 16 amino acids. Trimming shortened V by 0 bases and J by 2 bases, and 15 bases separated the two germline ends. The CDR3 loop reads CASSLEGGRPPYEQYF. The CDR3 coding sequence is TGCGCCAGCAGCTTGGAAGGAGGAAGGCCACCCTACGAGCAGTACTTC.

This rearrangement joins TRBV6-2 or TRBV6-3 to TRBJ1-6; 12 nucleotides agree with TRBD1. The CDR3 contains 16 residues. The germline CDR1 and CDR2 sequences are MNHEY and SVGEGT. Germline trimming cut 6 bases from V and 4 bases from J; bases unmatched to any gene: 4. The CDR3: CASSPGQGAYNSPLHF. The CDR3 DNA follows: TGTGCCAGCAGCCCGGGACAGGGGGCTTATAATTCACCCCTCCACTTT.

The rearrangement links TRBV5-1 to TRBJ2-1; TRBD2 is a possible D gene (6 bases). Looked up from germline, CDR1 is SGHRS and CDR2 is YFSETQ. CDR3 size: 16 residues. Trimming cost V 4 bases and J 7 bases, with 21 bases left between them. The CDR3 nucleotides read TGCGCCAGCAGCCGGTCCGGATGGGAGGTTCCAAATGAGCAGTTCTTC. Protein product: CASSRSGWEVPNEQFF. The full variable domain, with the rest looked up from reference TRBV5-1 and TRBJ2-1, is KAGVTQTPRYLIKTRGQQVTLSCSPISGHRSVSWYQQTPGQGLQFLFEYFSETQRNKGNFPGRFSGRQFSNSRSEMNVSTLELGDSALYLCASSRSGWEVPNEQFFGPGTRLTVL.

V gene TRBV15 combines with J gene TRBJ2-7; 8 bases line up with TRBD1. Trimming took 5 bases from V and 6 from J; bases not matched to a gene: 3. This CDR3 spans 12 amino acids. The germline V gene encodes CDR1 LNHNV and CDR2 YYDKDF (reference sequence). CDR3 protein: CATSGQGVEQYF. CDR3 in DNA: TGTGCCACCAGCGGACAGGGCGTCGAGCAGTACTTC.

The chain uses TRBV6-5 and TRBJ1-2, with no clear D. V was pared by 4 bases and J by 4 bases, with 7 bases between. The CDR3 is made up of 12 amino acids. Looked up from germline, CDR1 is MNHEY and CDR2 is SVGAGI. The CDR3 DNA reads TGTGCCAGCAGTTCCAGGCTCTATGGCTACACCTTC. The encoded protein is CASSSRLYGYTF.

V is TRBV2 and J is TRBJ2-7; D is possibly TRBD1 (6 bases). Trimming removed 6 bases at V and 12 bases at J, with 15 bases between. Germline V gene sequence: CDR1 SNHLY, CDR2 FYNNEI. The CDR3 covers 11 residues. CDR3 sequence reads: CASSGTGQSYF. The CDR3 nucleotides read TGTGCCAGCAGCGGCACAGGGCAATCGTACTTC.

The chain joins TRBV5-5 to TRBJ2-7; TRBD1 matches 9 bases. Germline V gives CDR1 SGHKS, CDR2 YYEKEE (reference sequence). V trimming: 4 bases; J trimming: 6 bases; junction bases outside the gene matches: 14. CDR3 length equals 16 residues. CDR3: CASSPVQGALIGEQYF. The CDR3 nucleotides read TGTGCCAGCAGCCCAGTACAGGGGGCGTTGATAGGCGAGCAGTACTTC.

This sequence joins TRBV6-5 and TRBJ2-3; 7 nucleotides agree with TRBD1. This CDR3 spans 12 amino acids. Germline trimming cut 5 bases from V and 7 bases from J; bases unmatched to any gene: 3. CDR1 and CDR2 from the germline V gene are MNHEY and SVGAGI. CDR3 nucleotide sequence: TGTGCCAGCAGTATACAGGGGAATACGCAGTATTTT. This gives the protein CASSIQGNTQYF.

This clone was picked up one time. The chain is built from TRBV5-4 and TRBJ1-2, with a possible D match to TRBD1 (6 bases). The CDR3 runs 15 residues. The ends were cut back, 0 bases at V and 1 base at J, with 10 bases in the middle. Germline CDR1 reads SGHNT; CDR2 reads YYREEE (reference sequence). CDR3 protein: CASSLGGPDNYGYTF. The CDR3 DNA is TGTGCCAGCAGCTTGGGGGGGCCAGATAACTATGGCTACACCTTC.

The chain uses TRBV3-1 (or the pseudogene TRBV3-2) and TRBJ1-3; D gene unclear. This CDR3 has 12 residues. The V end was cut by 0 bases, the J end by 9 bases, with 6 bases between. Germline CDR1 and CDR2: LGHDT and YNNKEL (reference sequence). In nucleotides, the CDR3 is TGTGCCAGCAGCCAAGATCTCCTCACCATATATTTT. It codes for CASSQDLLTIYF.

The chain has TRBV25-1 and TRBJ2-5; D might be TRBD1 (5 bases). The CDR3 covers 14 residues. CDR1 and CDR2 (germline): MGHDK, SYGVNS. V shed 2 bases and J shed 0 bases, with 7 bases lying between them. The chain's CDR3 is CASSETGNQETQYF. DNA of the CDR3: TGTGCCAGCAGTGAAACAGGCAACCAAGAGACCCAGTACTTC. The entire variable domain, with the rest obtained from reference TRBV25-1 and TRBJ2-5, is as follows: EADIYQTPRYLVIGTGKKITLECSQTMGHDKMYWYQQDPGMELHLIHYSYGVNSTEKGDLSSESTVSRIRTEHFPLTLESARPSHTSQYLCASSETGNQETQYFGPGTRLLVL.

This rearrangement joins TRBV18 to TRBJ2-3; 7 bases align to TRBD1. Germline trimming cut 5 bases from V and 1 base from J; bases unmatched to any gene: 6. The CDR3 runs to 15 residues. CDR1 is KGHSH and CDR2 is LQKENI in the germline V gene. DNA for the CDR3: TGTGCCAGCTCAGGCCGACAGGGCGGCACAGATACGCAGTATTTT. This sequence encodes CASSGRQGGTDTQYF.

This clone showed up just a few times. The chain is built from TRBV3-1 (or the pseudogene TRBV3-2) and TRBJ1-5; D gene uncertain. The CDR3 extends over 14 amino acids. The V gene lost 2 bases and the J gene lost 5 bases, with 10 bases spanning the gap. The germline V gene encodes CDR1 LGHDT and CDR2 YNNKEL (reference sequence). The CDR3 here is CASSQFVGDQPQHF. CDR3 sequence (DNA): TGTGCCAGCAGCCAATTTGTCGGGGATCAGCCCCAGCATTTT.

The chain is built from TRBV10-3 and TRBJ2-2, with TRBD1 matching over 9 bases. V trimming: 4 bases; J trimming: 2 bases; junction bases outside the gene matches: 5. The germline gives CDR1 ENHRY, CDR2 SYGVKD. This CDR3 region has 16 residues. This CDR3 reads CAISVQGAFNTGELFF. The CDR3 region has the DNA TGTGCCATCAGTGTACAGGGGGCTTTCAACACCGGGGAGCTGTTTTTT.

This clone was seen once. The V gene is TRBV6-2 or TRBV6-3, the J gene TRBJ2-3; D perhaps matches TRBD2 (6 bases). Trimming took off 5 bases at V and 1 base at J, with 25 bases between the two ends. Germline V gene sequence: CDR1 MNHEY, CDR2 SVGEGT. CDR3 size: 19 residues. The CDR3: CASSLKAGPRIKGTDTQYF. As DNA, the CDR3 is TGTGCCAGCAGTCTCAAGGCGGGGCCAAGGATCAAAGGCACAGATACGCAGTATTTT.

CDR3 sequence (DNA): TGTGCCAGCAGTTCCGGGTCTCTACCCGACCAGCATTTT. This codes for CASSSGSLPDQHF. The chain couples TRBV6-6 to TRBJ1-5, with unresolved D. V was trimmed by 4 bases and J by 12 bases, leaving 16 bases between them. Germline values: CDR1 MNHNY, CDR2 SVGAGI (reference sequence). The CDR3 spans 13 residues.

The J gene is TRBJ2-2, the V gene TRBV27, with TRBD1 identical over 9 bases. V shed 6 bases and J 2 bases; nucleotides not matched to a gene: 4. Germline CDR1 reads MNHEY; CDR2 reads SMNVEV (reference sequence). The CDR3 contains 15 residues. For the CDR3, the DNA is TGTGCCAGCAGCTACAGGGGGCTCAACACCGGGGAGCTGTTTTTT. This sequence encodes CASSYRGLNTGELFF.

Points on this clone: One end of the junction fails to match germline, which may point to a read error. The rearrangement joins TRBV30 to TRBJ2-5; a weak D match, TRBD2 (6 bases). Germline V gives CDR1 GTSNPN, CDR2 SVGIG (reference sequence). This CDR3 comprises 12 residues. The CDR3 sequence is CAWRLAGESQYF. The DNA for the CDR3 is TGTGCCTGGAGACTAGCTGGGGAGAGCCAGTACTTC.

This clone came up once. This sequence joins TRBV7-6 and TRBJ2-7; 14 nucleotides align to TRBD2. Germline assignment: CDR1 SGHVS and CDR2 FNYEAQ. V trimming: 5 bases; J trimming: 1 base; junction bases outside the gene matches: 1. The CDR3 runs to 15 residues. The CDR3: CASSRTSGGSYEQYF. DNA of the CDR3: TGTGCCAGCAGCCGGACTAGCGGGGGGTCCTACGAGCAGTACTTC.

V gene TRBV19 combines with J gene TRBJ1-2, with a weak D call TRBD1 (5 bases). The CDR3 totals 13 residues. CDR1 and CDR2 (germline): LNHDA, SQIVND (reference sequence). V was cut by 7 bases and J by 2 bases, with 11 bases left in between. The CDR3 sequence is CASTGRANYGYTF. For the CDR3, the DNA is TGTGCCAGTACAGGCAGGGCGAACTATGGCTACACCTTC.

This chain uses TRBV5-4 with TRBJ2-6, with a tentative D call TRBD1 (6 bases). The length of the CDR3 is 18 residues. CDR1 is SGHNT and CDR2 is YYREEE in the germline V gene (reference sequence). The V end lost 0 bases, the J end lost 1 base, and 14 bases lay between the germline ends. DNA for the CDR3: TGTGCCAGCAGCTTGGGTGGACAGTTGGCTTCTGGGGCCAACGTCCTGACTTTC. It codes for CASSLGGQLASGANVLTF.

The rearrangement links TRBV7-2 to TRBJ2-5, with 10 bases matching TRBD2. Germline CDR1 and CDR2: SGHTA and FQGNSA. The V gene end was trimmed by 2 bases and the J gene end by 4 bases; junction bases not matched to a gene: 1. The CDR3 consists of 14 residues. The CDR3: CASSLLAGVETQYF. DNA of the CDR3: TGTGCCAGCAGCTTACTAGCGGGGGTAGAGACCCAGTACTTC. Filled out from reference TRBV7-2 and TRBJ2-5, the complete variable domain reads GAGVSQSPSNKVTEKGKDVELRCDPISGHTALYWYRQSLGQGLEFLIYFQGNSAPDKSGLPSDRFSAERTGGSVSTLTIQRTQQEDSAVYLCASSLLAGVETQYFGPGTRLLVL.

J is TRBJ2-7 and V is TRBV19, with TRBD2 as a possible D gene (6 bases). The V gene's germline CDR1 is LNHDA and CDR2 SQIVND (reference sequence). The CDR3 totals 13 residues. Trimming left V 4 bases short and J 3 bases short, with 10 bases between. The CDR3 DNA reads as TGTGCCAGTAGTAGCCCGGGGGACTACGAGCAGTACTTC. Translation: CASSSPGDYEQYF.